A selection of T cell receptor beta chains follows, all from one sample in a study of human T cells and chemical hapten exposure. One entry per CDR3 protein results from TCRdb running MiXCR on the RACE reads. Altogether fewer than 200,000 distinct CDR3 sequences are present, 25% to 35% being singletons, with the ten largest covering 2.1%. The source material was whole blood, sampled in connection with sensitization to the hapten diphenylcyclopropenone (DPC). The receptors come from a woman aged 18-30 years with alopecia areata. Some clones in this sample may be carry-over from other donors' samples. Each CDR3 is given with its conserved first and last residue. D genes are given only for firm matches. The size of a clone is reported for some rows only, either as once, few or many, or as a class for expanded clones.

J gene,clone size,D gene,V gene,CDR3 protein,CDR3 DNA
TRBJ1-2,.,.,TRBV29-1,CSVEGTGLRDYGYTF,TGCAGCGTTGAGGGTACGGGACTCAGAGACTATGGCTACACCTTC
TRBJ2-2,.,.,TRBV29-1,CSVRDVGELFF,TGCAGCGTCAGGGATGTCGGGGAGCTGTTTTTT
TRBJ1-1,few,.,TRBV7-3,CASSSTGGNTEAFF,TGTGCCAGCAGCTCAACAGGCGGCAACACTGAAGCTTTCTTT
TRBJ2-3,many,.,TRBV20-1,CSAETVGDTQYF,TGCAGTGCCGAAACAGTGGGGGATACGCAGTATTTT
TRBJ2-2,few,.,TRBV5-1,CASSHDQPRATGELFF,TGCGCCAGCAGCCACGACCAACCGAGGGCAACCGGGGAGCTGTTTTTT
TRBJ1-1,many,.,TRBV4-3,CASSQDRGADTEAFF,TGCGCCAGCAGCCAAGATAGGGGGGCCGACACTGAAGCTTTCTTT
TRBJ1-2,few,TRBD1,TRBV4-3,CASSPQGEGNYGYTF,TGCGCCAGCAGCCCCCAGGGGGAGGGGAACTATGGCTACACCTTC
TRBJ2-1,many,TRBD1,TRBV29-1,CSVETGQGLNEQFF,TGCAGCGTTGAGACGGGACAGGGCTTGAATGAGCAGTTCTTC
TRBJ2-1,few,TRBD1,TRBV3-1,CASSQGTGREQFF,TGTGCCAGCAGCCAGGGGACAGGCCGTGAGCAGTTCTTC
TRBJ2-2,.,TRBD2,TRBV19,CASSIPLAGGTGELFF,TGTGCCAGTAGTATCCCCCTAGCGGGAGGTACCGGGGAGCTGTTTTTT
TRBJ2-7,few,TRBD1,TRBV7-9,CASSQTGDEQYF,TGTGCCAGCAGCCAGACAGGGGACGAGCAGTACTTC
TRBJ2-2,.,.,TRBV15,CATGGGRGTGELFF,TGTGCCACCGGGGGAGGTCGTGGCACCGGGGAGCTGTTTTTT
TRBJ1-2,few,.,TRBV6-1,CASSPPGPRAGYTF,TGTGCCAGCAGCCCCCCGGGACCCCGGGCCGGCTACACCTTC
TRBJ2-3,.,.,TRBV12-3/TRBV12-4,CASSFVGTQYF,TGTGCCAGCAGTTTTGTGGGGACGCAGTATTTT
TRBJ2-2,.,.,TRBV11-3,CASSLNWPGELFF,TGTGCCAGCAGCTTAAATTGGCCCGGGGAGCTGTTTTTT
TRBJ1-5,few,.,TRBV7-9,CASSHAENQPQHF,TGTGCCAGCAGCCACGCCGAAAATCAGCCCCAGCATTTT
TRBJ2-2,few,.,TRBV6-2/TRBV6-3,CASSRTLELFF,TGTGCCAGCAGCCGGACTCTAGAGCTGTTTTTT
TRBJ2-5,few,.,TRBV2,CASRGSRETQYF,TGTGCCAGCAGGGGTAGCCGAGAGACCCAGTACTTC
TRBJ1-1,.,.,TRBV15,CATSGHPYGTTEAFF,TGTGCCACGTCGGGCCATCCCTATGGGACCACTGAAGCTTTCTTT
TRBJ1-1,.,.,TRBV10-3,CAITEGGPRTEAFF,TGTGCCATCACCGAGGGGGGGCCAAGGACTGAAGCTTTCTTT
TRBJ2-4,many,TRBD1,TRBV29-1,CSVVQGVAKNIQYF,TGCAGCGTCGTACAGGGGGTAGCCAAAAACATTCAGTACTTC
TRBJ2-7,.,TRBD1,TRBV29-1,CSVTRDSSYEQYF,TGCAGCGTGACGAGGGACAGTTCTTACGAGCAGTACTTC
TRBJ2-6,.,TRBD1,TRBV29-1,CSVETGDHGANVLTF,TGCAGCGTCGAGACAGGGGACCACGGGGCCAACGTCCTGACTTTC
TRBJ2-7,once,.,TRBV20-1,CSALVQGNEQYF,TGCAGTGCGCTGGTACAGGGCAACGAGCAGTACTTC
TRBJ2-5,.,TRBD2,TRBV4-2,CASSQDTLAGVETQYF,TGTGCCAGCAGCCAAGATACCCTAGCGGGGGTTGAGACCCAGTACTTC
TRBJ2-1,few,.,TRBV5-1,CASSTDPYNEQFF,TGCGCCAGCAGCACCGACCCTTACAATGAGCAGTTCTTC
TRBJ2-1,few,TRBD2,TRBV7-2,CASSLQGGTSGMNEQFF,TGTGCCAGCAGCTTACAGGGAGGAACTAGCGGTATGAATGAGCAGTTCTTC
TRBJ2-7,few,.,TRBV9,CASSVAPGEGEQYF,TGTGCCAGCAGCGTAGCTCCGGGAGAAGGCGAGCAGTACTTC
TRBJ2-7,.,.,TRBV10-3,CAISDNTLHLHEQYF,TGTGCCATCAGTGATAATACTCTCCACCTCCACGAGCAGTACTTC
TRBJ1-1,few,TRBD1,TRBV30,CAWSEDPGQAGTEAFF,TGTGCCTGGAGCGAGGACCCGGGACAGGCGGGGACTGAAGCTTTCTTT
TRBJ1-2,.,.,TRBV24-1,CATSDMTGNYGYTF,TGTGCCACCAGTGATATGACAGGAAACTATGGCTACACCTTC
TRBJ1-6,few,.,TRBV4-3,CASSQGDVANSPLHF,TGCGCCAGCAGCCAAGGGGACGTAGCAAATTCACCCCTCCACTTT
TRBJ2-4,.,.,TRBV11-1,CASSLVGPENIQYF,TGTGCCAGCAGCTTAGTGGGACCAGAAAACATTCAGTACTTC
TRBJ2-2,few,.,TRBV25-1,CASSKVGELFF,TGTGCCAGCAGTAAAGTCGGGGAGCTGTTTTTT
TRBJ2-5,few,TRBD1,TRBV28,CASSKGGQGRQETQYF,TGTGCCAGCAGTAAGGGCGGACAGGGGAGGCAAGAGACCCAGTACTTC
TRBJ2-3,few,TRBD1,TRBV27,CASSGTGYTDTQYF,TGTGCCAGCAGCGGGACAGGATACACAGATACGCAGTATTTT
TRBJ2-1,.,.,TRBV6-2/TRBV6-3,CASSYAGRSSYNEQFF,TGTGCCAGCAGTTACGCGGGACGATCAAGTTACAATGAGCAGTTCTTC
TRBJ1-2,.,.,TRBV4-2,CASSQDIRQDYYGYTF,TGTGCCAGCAGCCAAGACATCAGACAAGACTACTATGGCTACACCTTC
TRBJ1-4,.,.,TRBV27,CASREGGNNEKLFF,TGTGCCAGCAGGGAAGGCGGAAATAATGAAAAACTGTTTTTT
TRBJ1-1,.,.,TRBV6-6,CASSSISVTEAFF,TGTGCCAGCAGTTCCATCTCGGTGACTGAAGCTTTCTTT
TRBJ1-1,many,.,TRBV11-2,CASSTKTGTEAFF,TGTGCCAGCAGCACAAAGACAGGCACTGAAGCTTTCTTT
TRBJ1-5,.,.,TRBV20-1,CSAGRGRERNQSQHF,TGCAGTGCTGGAAGGGGCCGCGAACGCAATCAGTCCCAGCATTTT
TRBJ2-5,.,.,TRBV6-6,CASSYSPTGIQETQYF,TGTGCCAGCAGTTACTCCCCGACAGGAATCCAAGAGACCCAGTACTTC
TRBJ2-3,.,.,TRBV20-1,CSASAHSTSTDTQYF,TGCAGTGCTAGCGCGCACAGCACTAGCACAGATACGCAGTATTTT
TRBJ2-1,.,TRBD2,TRBV20-1,CSARRLAGTYNEQFF,TGCAGTGCTCGGAGACTAGCGGGGACCTACAATGAGCAGTTCTTC
TRBJ1-6,.,.,TRBV3-1,CASSQVWNVGFSPLHF,TGTGCCAGCAGCCAAGTGTGGAATGTAGGTTTTTCACCCCTCCACTTT
TRBJ2-4,few,.,TRBV20-1,CSARDRVLAKNIQYF,TGCAGTGCTAGAGATAGGGTGCTAGCCAAAAACATTCAGTACTTC
TRBJ1-4,few,.,TRBV29-1,CSGLSQGGEKLFF,TGCAGCGGCCTGTCCCAAGGCGGTGAAAAACTGTTTTTT
TRBJ2-1,.,.,TRBV7-2,CASSLGKQTEQFF,TGTGCCAGCAGCTTAGGGAAACAGACTGAGCAGTTCTTC
TRBJ2-4,few,.,TRBV2,CASWGLQNIQYF,TGTGCCAGCTGGGGACTGCAAAACATTCAGTACTTC
TRBJ2-6,.,.,TRBV2,CASSSGGGSGANVLTF,TGTGCCAGCAGTTCAGGGGGGGGCTCTGGGGCCAACGTCCTGACTTTC
TRBJ2-1,.,.,TRBV5-1,CASSPRLGGTYNEQFF,TGCGCCAGCAGCCCGCGACTAGGAGGGACCTACAATGAGCAGTTCTTC
TRBJ2-3,.,TRBD1,TRBV7-2,CASSVTGGVSTDTQYF,TGTGCCAGCAGCGTGACAGGGGGCGTGAGCACAGATACGCAGTATTTT
TRBJ2-7,.,TRBD2,TRBV24-1,CATSGGTTLYEQYF,TGTGCCACCAGTGGGGGGACTACTCTATACGAGCAGTACTTC
TRBJ1-1,.,.,TRBV20-1,CSAGSANTEAFF,TGCAGTGCTGGGTCAGCTAACACTGAAGCTTTCTTT
TRBJ1-1,.,TRBD1,TRBV7-2,CASSSRQGTTEAFF,TGTGCCAGCAGCTCTCGACAGGGAACGACTGAAGCTTTCTTT